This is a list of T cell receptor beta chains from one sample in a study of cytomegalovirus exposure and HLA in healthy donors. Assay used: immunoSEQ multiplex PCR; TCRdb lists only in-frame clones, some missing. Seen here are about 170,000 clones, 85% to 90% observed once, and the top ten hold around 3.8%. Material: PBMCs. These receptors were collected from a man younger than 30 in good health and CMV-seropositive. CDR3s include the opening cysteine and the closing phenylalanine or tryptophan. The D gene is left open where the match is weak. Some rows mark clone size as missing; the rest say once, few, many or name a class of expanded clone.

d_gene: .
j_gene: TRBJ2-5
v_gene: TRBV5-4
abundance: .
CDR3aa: CASSFPGGPEETQYF
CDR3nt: TGTGCCAGCAGCTTCCCCGGGGGGCCGGAAGAGACCCAGTACTTC

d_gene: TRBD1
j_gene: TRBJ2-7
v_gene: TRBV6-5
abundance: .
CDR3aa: CASRQDRGPSYEQYF
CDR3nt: TGTGCCAGCCGACAGGACAGGGGGCCATCCTACGAGCAGTACTTC

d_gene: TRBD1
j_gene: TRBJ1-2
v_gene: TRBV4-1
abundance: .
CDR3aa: CASSLPQGGFNYGYTF
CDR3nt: TGCGCCAGCAGCCTCCCACAGGGGGGTTTTAACTATGGCTACACCTTC

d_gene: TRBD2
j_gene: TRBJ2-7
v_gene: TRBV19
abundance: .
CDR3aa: CASSIDTSGRFGEQYF
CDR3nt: TGTGCCAGTAGTATAGACACTAGCGGGAGGTTTGGCGAGCAGTACTTC

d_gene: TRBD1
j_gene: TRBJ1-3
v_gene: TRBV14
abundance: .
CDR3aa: CASSQRGGVRTGNTIYF
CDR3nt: TGTGCCAGCAGCCAAAGAGGGGGCGTTAGGACTGGAAACACCATATATTTT

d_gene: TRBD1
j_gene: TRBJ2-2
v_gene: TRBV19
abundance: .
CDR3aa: CASWSRGNAGELFF
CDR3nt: TGTGCCAGTTGGAGCAGGGGGAATGCCGGGGAGCTGTTTTTT

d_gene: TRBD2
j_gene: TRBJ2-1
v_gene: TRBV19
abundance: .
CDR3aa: CASGTREVNEQFF
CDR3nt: TGTGCCAGTGGGACTAGGGAGGTCAATGAGCAGTTCTTC

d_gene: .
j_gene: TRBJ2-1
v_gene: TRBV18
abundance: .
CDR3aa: CASSPGSSNEQFF
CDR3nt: TGTGCCAGCTCACCAGGGAGCTCGAATGAGCAGTTCTTC

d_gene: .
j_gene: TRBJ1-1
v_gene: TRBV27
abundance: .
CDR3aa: CASSLARDYTEAFF
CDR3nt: TGTGCCAGCAGTTTAGCAAGAGACTACACTGAAGCTTTCTTT

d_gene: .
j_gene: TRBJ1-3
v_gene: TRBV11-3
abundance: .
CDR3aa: CASSLTGSHLSGNTIYF
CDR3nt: TGTGCCAGCAGCTTGACAGGCTCGCATCTCTCTGGAAACACCATATATTTT

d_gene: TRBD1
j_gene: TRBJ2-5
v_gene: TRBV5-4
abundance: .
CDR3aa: CASTPPGTGGETQYF
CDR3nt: TGTGCCAGCACTCCCCCCGGGACAGGAGGAGAGACCCAGTACTTC

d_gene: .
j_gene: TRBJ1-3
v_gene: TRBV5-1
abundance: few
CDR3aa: CASSGERLHSGNTIYF
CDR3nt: TGCGCCAGCAGCGGTGAGCGTCTCCACTCTGGAAACACCATATATTTT

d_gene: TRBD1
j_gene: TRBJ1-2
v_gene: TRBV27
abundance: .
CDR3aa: CASSYLAGQGHGYTF
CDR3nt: TGTGCCAGCAGTTATCTGGCGGGACAGGGACATGGCTACACCTTC

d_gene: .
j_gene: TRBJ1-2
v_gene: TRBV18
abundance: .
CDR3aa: CASSPPRVYGYTF
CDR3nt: TGTGCCAGCTCACCACCCAGGGTCTATGGCTACACCTTC

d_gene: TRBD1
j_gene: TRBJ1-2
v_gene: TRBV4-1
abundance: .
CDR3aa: CASSQSRGPSGYGYTF
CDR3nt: TGCGCCAGCAGCCAGTCCAGGGGGCCATCGGGCTATGGCTACACCTTC

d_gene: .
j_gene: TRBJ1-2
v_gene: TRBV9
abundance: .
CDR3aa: CASRGIRDYGYTF
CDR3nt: TGTGCCAGCAGAGGAATCAGGGACTATGGCTACACCTTC

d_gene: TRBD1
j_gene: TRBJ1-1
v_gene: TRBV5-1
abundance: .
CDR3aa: CASSFQQGVNTEAFF
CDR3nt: TGCGCCAGCAGCTTTCAACAGGGGGTGAACACTGAAGCTTTCTTT

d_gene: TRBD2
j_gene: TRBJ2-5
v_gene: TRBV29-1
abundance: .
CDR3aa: CSVDLAGAYQETQYF
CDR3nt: TGCAGCGTTGACCTAGCGGGGGCGTACCAAGAGACCCAGTACTTC

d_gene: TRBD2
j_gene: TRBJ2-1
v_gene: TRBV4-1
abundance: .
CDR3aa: CASSLKAGGPGNEQFF
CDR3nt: TGCGCCAGCAGCCTCAAAGCGGGAGGGCCGGGTAATGAGCAGTTCTTC

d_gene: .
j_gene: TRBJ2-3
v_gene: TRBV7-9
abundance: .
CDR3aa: CASSLALAPPTDTQYF
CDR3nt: TGTGCCAGCAGCTTAGCGCTAGCCCCCCCCACAGATACGCAGTATTTT

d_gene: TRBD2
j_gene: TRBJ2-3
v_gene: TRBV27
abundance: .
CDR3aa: CASSLAGGRAVDTQYF
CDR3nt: TGTGCCAGCAGTTTAGCGGGCGGGAGGGCCGTAGATACGCAGTATTTT

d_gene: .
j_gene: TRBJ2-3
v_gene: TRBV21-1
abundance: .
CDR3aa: CASSKRLAGGPDTQYF
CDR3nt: TGTGCCAGCAGCAAACGGCTAGCGGGAGGGCCAGATACGCAGTATTTT

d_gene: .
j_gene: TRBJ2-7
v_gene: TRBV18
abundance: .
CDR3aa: CASSLAGIVYEQYF
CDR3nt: TGTGCCAGCTCACTTGCGGGAATTGTGTACGAGCAGTACTTC

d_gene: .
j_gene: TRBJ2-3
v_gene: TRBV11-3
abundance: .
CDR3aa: CASSLGGLPGDTQYF
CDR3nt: TGTGCCAGCAGCTTAGGGGGATTACCAGGGGATACGCAGTATTTT

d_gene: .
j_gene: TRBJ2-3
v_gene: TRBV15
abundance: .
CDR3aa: CATSMQGPTDTQYF
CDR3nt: TGTGCCACCAGCATGCAGGGGCCGACAGATACGCAGTATTTT

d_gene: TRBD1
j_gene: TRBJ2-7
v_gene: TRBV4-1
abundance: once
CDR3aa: CASSPGGANYEQYF
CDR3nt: TGCGCCAGCAGCCCAGGGGGCGCCAACTACGAGCAGTACTTC

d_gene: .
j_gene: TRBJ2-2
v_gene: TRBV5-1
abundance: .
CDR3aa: CASSLVRRNTGELFF
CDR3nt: TGCGCCAGCAGCTTGGTGCGTAGAAACACCGGGGAGCTGTTTTTT

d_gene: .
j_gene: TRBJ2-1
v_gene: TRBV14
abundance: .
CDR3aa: CASSQGFTAKDNEQFF
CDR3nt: TGTGCCAGCAGCCAAGGTTTCACCGCGAAAGACAATGAGCAGTTCTTC

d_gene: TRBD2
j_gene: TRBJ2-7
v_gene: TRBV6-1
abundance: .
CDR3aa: CASSVTGGTYEQYF
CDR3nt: TGTGCCAGCAGTGTTACGGGAGGAACCTACGAGCAGTACTTC

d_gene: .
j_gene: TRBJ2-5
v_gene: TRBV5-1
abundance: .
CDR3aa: CASSLGQSQETQYF
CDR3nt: TGCGCCAGCAGCTTAGGACAATCCCAAGAGACCCAGTACTTC

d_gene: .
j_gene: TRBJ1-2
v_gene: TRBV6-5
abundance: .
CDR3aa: CASTPADNYGYTF
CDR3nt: TGTGCCAGCACCCCCGCGGATAACTATGGCTACACCTTC